This TCR beta chain was recorded in a study of blood T cells in healthy people across ages (dated by TCRdb to about 2015). Concerning the study at large: In model experiments, template switching captured roughly one uniquely barcoded TCR beta cDNA molecule for every two T cells. To track age-related changes in TCR beta repertoire diversity, the study relied on deep sequencing normalized with unique cDNA molecular identifiers. For two donors (one aged 18 to 29 and one aged 80 or older), the study analyzed two additional independent replicas of 1 million unique cDNA reads from the same blood draw. Four age groups were formed from the donors: young (average 16 years), middle-aged (around 39), aged (roughly 56) and long-lived (about 80).

The roughly 37 donors, aged about 6 to 100 years, were systemically healthy Caucasian individuals from Russia. Each donor gave around 9 milliliters of peripheral blood, collected into EDTA-treated Vacutainer tubes. Ficoll-Paque density-gradient centrifugation was used to isolate PBMCs, with at least 6.5 million per sample. Total RNA, at least 5.5 micrograms per sample, was extracted from PBMCs with Trizol reagent. For every donor, an aliquot of PBMCs went through flow cytometry to measure the percentages of naive CD45RAhigh/CD27high T cells. The library was generated by 5' RACE. Sequencing instrument: Illumina HiSeq 2500. A second roughly 7 to 11 cycle PCR used a sample-barcoded 5' primer and a J-beta primer mix. A unique molecular identifier was introduced onto each TCR beta cDNA molecule by a template-switch 5' adaptor carrying 12 random nucleotides. Each sample yielded at least 3 million CDR3-containing paired-end reads. First-strand cDNA was synthesized from all RNA with the Mint cDNA synthesis kit, primed by a TRBC-specific oligonucleotide. All cDNA was treated with uracil-DNA glycosylase and then went through a first 18-cycle PCR with the universal primers M1SS and BC2_uni_R. On the study's bioinformatics: For normalization, 1 million high-quality reads were randomly selected from each sample, with every read carrying a distinct molecular identifier. Instead of being binned into consensus sequences, reads that shared molecular identifiers were thrown out. CDR3 identification, clonotype clustering and error correction used MiTCR with a Q25 quality threshold and the strictest error-elimination algorithm. A nonparametric unseen species model using Euler transformation provided a lower-bound estimate of total TCR beta diversity. TCRdb took the public reads, trimmed them with fastp at Q25, ran MiXCR for clone calling and kept in-frame beta chains. Every distinct CDR3 protein forms one entry, paired with its most common genes and DNA. The V and J calls follow TCRdb's processing rather than the paper's. This sample lists approximately 490,000 distinct CDR3 sequences; about 25% were detected once. In total, the top ten clones hold around 10% of the sample.

The CDR3 goes from the cysteine to the phenylalanine over 13 residues. Only the CDR3 region is kept as DNA, spanning 39 bases read in frame from base 1. According to the germline V gene, CDR1 reads KGHSH and CDR2 reads LQKENI. V is clipped by 2 bases and J by 3 bases, and the sequence between their germline boundaries is 7 bases long. The paper's findings and limits, for the study overall: Observed TCR beta diversity correlated strongly with the percentage of naive T cells measured by flow cytometry. Bulk unsorted PBMC profiling prevented conclusive comparison of naive and antigen-experienced compartments. The long-lived group showed more naive CD4+ T cells, fewer expanded clones and increased TCR diversity than the aged group, suggesting age selection. The CMV infection status of donors was not known, potentially confounding age-related changes in expanded clonotypes. Observed TCR beta diversity per million T cells fell roughly linearly with age, and a significant reduction was already apparent by age roughly 40. Total diversity estimates from one million sequenced T cells were considered lower bounds and underestimates.

This clonotype has just one count. The clone's antigen remains unknown. Per-nucleotide qualities are absent, and no much larger clonotype sits a single base away. The same specimen was also included in a second study, on T cells of mothers and their children. According to the second study: Nine systemically healthy Caucasian individuals served as donors, namely three mothers together with their six children. cDNA synthesis used all of the extracted RNA, with approximately 1.4 ug of RNA in each 15 ul reaction. In the second PCR, the M1S primer introduced both the sample barcodes and 2-4 random nucleotides. Over 8 million TCR beta CDR3 reads were obtained for each mother, and 2.5 million to 3.5 million reads were obtained for each child. In both related and unrelated pairs, thymic selection shapes the output of TCR recombination in a similar way, with inherited differences having only a minor effect. Related mother-child pairs always showed normalized repertoire overlap that was slightly higher than in unrelated mother-child pairs, though the difference was never significant. No persistent microchimeric T cell clones were found, with a detection sensitivity of 85 to 100 clones per million clonotypes. To look for features that set related mother-child pairs apart from unrelated individuals, the researchers ran deep NGS to compare the TCR beta repertoires of mothers and children. On average, the children were roughly 11 +/- 4 years old, while the mothers were 40 +/- 4 years old. After adapters were ligated using NEBNext reagents, the libraries underwent 100+100 nt paired-end sequencing on an Illumina HiSeq 2000. Mother and child libraries were prepared a month apart and sequenced in separate runs to prevent cross-contamination. For each donor, between roughly 500,000 and 2,300,000 distinct TCR beta clonotypes were identified. Naive TCR beta clonotypes were estimated from low-frequency clonotypes matched to each donor's FACS-determined naive share, without sorting.

The chain links TRBV18 with TRBJ1-1; the D gene identity is not certain. Sequencing was done on a sample of blood. The clonotype comes from a boy younger than 18 in good health. The sequence in DNA is TGTGCCAGCTCACCAAGTCAAGACACTGAAGCTTTCTTT. Its translation reads: CASSPSQDTEAFF.